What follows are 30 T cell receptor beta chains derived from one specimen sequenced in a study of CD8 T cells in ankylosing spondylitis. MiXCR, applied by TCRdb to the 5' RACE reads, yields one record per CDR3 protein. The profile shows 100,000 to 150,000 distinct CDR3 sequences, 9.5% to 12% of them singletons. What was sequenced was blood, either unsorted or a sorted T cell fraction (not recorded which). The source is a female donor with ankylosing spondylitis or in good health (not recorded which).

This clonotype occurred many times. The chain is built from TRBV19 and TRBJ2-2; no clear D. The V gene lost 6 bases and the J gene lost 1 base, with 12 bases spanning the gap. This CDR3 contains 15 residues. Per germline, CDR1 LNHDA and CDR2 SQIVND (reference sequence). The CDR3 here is CASSPRSLNTGELFF. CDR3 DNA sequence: TGTGCCAGTAGCCCCAGGTCCTTGAACACCGGGGAGCTGTTTTTT.

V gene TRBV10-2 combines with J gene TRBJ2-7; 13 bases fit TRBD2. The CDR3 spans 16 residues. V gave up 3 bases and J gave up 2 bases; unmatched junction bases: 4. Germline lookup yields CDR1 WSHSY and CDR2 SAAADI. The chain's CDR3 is CASSDRTSGGPYEQYF. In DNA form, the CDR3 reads TGCGCCAGCAGTGACCGGACTAGCGGGGGACCCTACGAGCAGTACTTC.

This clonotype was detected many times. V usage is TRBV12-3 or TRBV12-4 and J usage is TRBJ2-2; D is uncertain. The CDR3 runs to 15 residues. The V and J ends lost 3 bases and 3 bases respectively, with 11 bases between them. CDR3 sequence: CASSLAGPYTGELFF. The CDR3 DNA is TGTGCCAGCAGTTTGGCAGGACCATACACCGGGGAGCTGTTTTTT.

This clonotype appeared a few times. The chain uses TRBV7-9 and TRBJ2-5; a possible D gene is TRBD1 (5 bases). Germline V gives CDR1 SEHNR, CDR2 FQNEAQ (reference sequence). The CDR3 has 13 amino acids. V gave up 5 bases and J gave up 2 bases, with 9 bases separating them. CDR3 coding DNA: TGTGCCAGCAGCGCGGACATACAAGAGACCCAGTACTTC. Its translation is CASSADIQETQYF.

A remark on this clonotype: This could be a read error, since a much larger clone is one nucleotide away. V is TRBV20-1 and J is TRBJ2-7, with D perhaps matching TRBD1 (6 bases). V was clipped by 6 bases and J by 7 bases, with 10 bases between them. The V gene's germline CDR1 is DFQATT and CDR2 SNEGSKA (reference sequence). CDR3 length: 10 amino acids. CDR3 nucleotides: TGCAGTGCCGGGACAAAGGAGCAGTACTTC. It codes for CSAGTKEQYF.

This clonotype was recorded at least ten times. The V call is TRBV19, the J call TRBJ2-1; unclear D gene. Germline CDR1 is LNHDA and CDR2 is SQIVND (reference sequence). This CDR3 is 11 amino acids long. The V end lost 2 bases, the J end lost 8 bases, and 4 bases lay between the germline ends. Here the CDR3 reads CASSIRDEQFF. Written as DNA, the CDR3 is TGTGCCAGTAGTATACGCGATGAGCAGTTCTTC.

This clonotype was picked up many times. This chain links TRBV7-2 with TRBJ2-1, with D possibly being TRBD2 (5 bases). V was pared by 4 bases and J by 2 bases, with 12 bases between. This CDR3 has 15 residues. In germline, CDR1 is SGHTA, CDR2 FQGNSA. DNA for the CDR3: TGTGCCAGCAGCTCAGGAGGTACTACCTACAATGAGCAGTTCTTC. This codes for CASSSGGTTYNEQFF.

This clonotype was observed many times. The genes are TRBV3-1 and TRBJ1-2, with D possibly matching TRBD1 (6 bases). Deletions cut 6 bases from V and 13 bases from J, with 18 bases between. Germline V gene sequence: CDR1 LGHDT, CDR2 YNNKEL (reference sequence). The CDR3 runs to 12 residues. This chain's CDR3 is CASRLTGGVFTF. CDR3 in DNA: TGTGCCAGCAGACTGACTGGGGGCGTGTTCACCTTC.

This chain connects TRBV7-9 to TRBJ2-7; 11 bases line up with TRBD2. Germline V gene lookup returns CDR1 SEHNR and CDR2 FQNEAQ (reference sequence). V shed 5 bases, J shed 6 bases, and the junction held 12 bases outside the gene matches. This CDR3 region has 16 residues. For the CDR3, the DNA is TGTGCCAGCAGCGCGGGTCTAGCGGGAGGAACCACCGAGCAGTACTTC. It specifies CASSAGLAGGTTEQYF.

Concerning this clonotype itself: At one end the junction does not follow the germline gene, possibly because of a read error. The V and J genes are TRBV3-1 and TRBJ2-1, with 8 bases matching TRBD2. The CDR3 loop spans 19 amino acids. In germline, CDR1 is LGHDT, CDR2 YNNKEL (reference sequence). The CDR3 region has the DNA TGTACCAGCAGTCTCCCGTGGGTAGCGGGACCCCCCTCCTACAATGAGCAGTTCTTC. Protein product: CTSSLPWVAGPPSYNEQFF.

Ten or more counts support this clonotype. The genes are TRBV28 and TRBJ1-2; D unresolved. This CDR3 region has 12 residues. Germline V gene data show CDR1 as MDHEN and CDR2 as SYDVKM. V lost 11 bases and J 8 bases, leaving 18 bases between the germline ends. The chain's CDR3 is CASSPTGGGYTF. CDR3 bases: TGTGCCTCCTCACCCACGGGAGGAGGCTACACCTTC.

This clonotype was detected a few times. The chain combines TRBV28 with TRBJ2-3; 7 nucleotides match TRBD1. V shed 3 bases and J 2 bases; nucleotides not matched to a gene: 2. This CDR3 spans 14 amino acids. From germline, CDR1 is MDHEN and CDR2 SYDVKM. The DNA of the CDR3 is TGTGCCAGCAGTTTGGACAGGAACACAGATACGCAGTATTTT. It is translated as CASSLDRNTDTQYF.

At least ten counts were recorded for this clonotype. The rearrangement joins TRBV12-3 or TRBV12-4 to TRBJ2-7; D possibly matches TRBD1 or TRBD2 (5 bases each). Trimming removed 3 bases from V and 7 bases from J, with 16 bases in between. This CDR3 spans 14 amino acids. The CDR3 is CASSFGGNRGEQYF. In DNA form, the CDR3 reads TGTGCCAGCAGTTTTGGGGGAAACCGAGGGGAGCAGTACTTC.

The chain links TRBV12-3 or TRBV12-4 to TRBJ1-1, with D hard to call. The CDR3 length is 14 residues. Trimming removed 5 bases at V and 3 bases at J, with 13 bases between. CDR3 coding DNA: TGTGCCAGCAGTCTGTATACAGTTCACACTGAAGCTTTCTTT. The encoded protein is CASSLYTVHTEAFF.

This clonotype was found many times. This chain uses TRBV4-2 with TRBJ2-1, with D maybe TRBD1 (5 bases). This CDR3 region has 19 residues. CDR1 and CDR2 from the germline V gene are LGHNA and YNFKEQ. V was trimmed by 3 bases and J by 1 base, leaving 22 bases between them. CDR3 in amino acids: CASSHNPGEIRVSYNEQFF. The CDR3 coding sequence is TGTGCCAGCAGCCACAACCCGGGCGAGATCAGGGTGTCCTACAATGAGCAGTTCTTC.

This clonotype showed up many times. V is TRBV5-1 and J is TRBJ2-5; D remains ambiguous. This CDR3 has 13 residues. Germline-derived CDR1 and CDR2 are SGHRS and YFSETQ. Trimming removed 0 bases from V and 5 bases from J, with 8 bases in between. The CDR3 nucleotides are TGCGCCAGCAGCTTGGTTGGCACTGAGACCCAGTACTTC. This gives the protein CASSLVGTETQYF.

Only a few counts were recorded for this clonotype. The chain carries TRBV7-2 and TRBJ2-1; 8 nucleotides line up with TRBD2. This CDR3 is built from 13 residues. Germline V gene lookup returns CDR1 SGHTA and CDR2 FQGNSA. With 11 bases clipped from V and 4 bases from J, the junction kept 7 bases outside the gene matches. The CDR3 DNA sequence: TGTGCCCTAAGGGTAGCGGGGTACAATGAGCAGTTCTTC. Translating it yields CALRVAGYNEQFF.

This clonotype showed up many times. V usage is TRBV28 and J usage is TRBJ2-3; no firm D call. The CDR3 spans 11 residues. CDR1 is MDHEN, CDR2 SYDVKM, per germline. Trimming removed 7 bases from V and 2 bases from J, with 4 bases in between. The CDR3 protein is CASTLTDTQYF. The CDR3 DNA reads TGTGCCAGCACCCTCACAGATACGCAGTATTTT.

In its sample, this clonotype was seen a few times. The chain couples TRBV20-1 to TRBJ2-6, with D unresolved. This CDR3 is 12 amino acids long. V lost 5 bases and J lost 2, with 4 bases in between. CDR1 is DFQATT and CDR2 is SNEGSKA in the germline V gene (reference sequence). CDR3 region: CSAWTGANVLTF. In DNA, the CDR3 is TGCAGTGCTTGGACTGGGGCCAACGTCCTGACTTTC.

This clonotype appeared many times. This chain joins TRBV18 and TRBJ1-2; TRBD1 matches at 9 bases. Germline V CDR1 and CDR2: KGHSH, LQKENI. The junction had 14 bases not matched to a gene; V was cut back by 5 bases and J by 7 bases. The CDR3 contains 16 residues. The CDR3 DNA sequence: TGTGCCAGCTCATCGGGGACAGGGAGTGACTCAACTGGCTACACCTTC. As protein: CASSSGTGSDSTGYTF.

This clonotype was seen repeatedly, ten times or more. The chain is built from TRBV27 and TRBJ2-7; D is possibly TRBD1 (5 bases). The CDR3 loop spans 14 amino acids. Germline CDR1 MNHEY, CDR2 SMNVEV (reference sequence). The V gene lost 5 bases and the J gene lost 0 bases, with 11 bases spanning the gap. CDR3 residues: CASSDDRGSYEQYF. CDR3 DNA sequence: TGTGCCAGCAGTGACGATAGGGGCTCCTACGAGCAGTACTTC.

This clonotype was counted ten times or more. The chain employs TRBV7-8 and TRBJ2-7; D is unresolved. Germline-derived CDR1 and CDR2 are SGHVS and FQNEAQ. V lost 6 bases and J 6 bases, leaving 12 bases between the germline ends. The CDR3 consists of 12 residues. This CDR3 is CASSYVGLEQYF. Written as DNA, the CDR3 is TGTGCCAGCAGTTACGTAGGGCTCGAGCAGTACTTC.

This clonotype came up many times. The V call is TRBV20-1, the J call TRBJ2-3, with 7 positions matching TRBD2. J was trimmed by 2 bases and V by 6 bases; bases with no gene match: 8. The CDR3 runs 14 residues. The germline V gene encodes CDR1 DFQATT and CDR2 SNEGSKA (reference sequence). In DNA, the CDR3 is TGCAGTGCCCTACCTAGCGGAATCACAGATACGCAGTATTTT. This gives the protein CSALPSGITDTQYF.

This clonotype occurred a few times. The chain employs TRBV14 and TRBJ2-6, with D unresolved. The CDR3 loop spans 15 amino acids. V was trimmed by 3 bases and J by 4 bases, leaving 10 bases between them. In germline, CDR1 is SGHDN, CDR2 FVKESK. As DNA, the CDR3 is TGTGCCAGCAGCCATCAAACTGGAGGGGCCAACGTCCTGACTTTC. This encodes CASSHQTGGANVLTF.

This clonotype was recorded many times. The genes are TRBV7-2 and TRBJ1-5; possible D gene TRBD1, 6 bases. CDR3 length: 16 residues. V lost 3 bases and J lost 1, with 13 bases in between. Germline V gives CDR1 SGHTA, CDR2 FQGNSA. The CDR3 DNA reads TGTGCCAGCAGCTTCCTTAACAGGGACAGCAATCAGCCCCAGCATTTT. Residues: CASSFLNRDSNQPQHF.

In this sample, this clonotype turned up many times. In nucleotides, the CDR3 is TGTGCCATCAGTGATTCGGGCTCTGGGGCCAACGTCCTGACTTTC. Protein: CAISDSGSGANVLTF. The chain combines TRBV10-3 with TRBJ2-6; D remains ambiguous. This CDR3 comprises 15 residues. Per the germline V gene, CDR1 is ENHRY and CDR2 is SYGVKD. Deletions cut 3 bases from V and 0 bases from J, with 6 bases between.

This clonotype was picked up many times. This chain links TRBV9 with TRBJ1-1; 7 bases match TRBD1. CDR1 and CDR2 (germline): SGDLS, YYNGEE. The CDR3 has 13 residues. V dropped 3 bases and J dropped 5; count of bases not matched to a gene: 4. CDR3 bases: TGTGCCAGCAGCGGACAGGGCTGGACTGAAGCTTTCTTT. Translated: CASSGQGWTEAFF.

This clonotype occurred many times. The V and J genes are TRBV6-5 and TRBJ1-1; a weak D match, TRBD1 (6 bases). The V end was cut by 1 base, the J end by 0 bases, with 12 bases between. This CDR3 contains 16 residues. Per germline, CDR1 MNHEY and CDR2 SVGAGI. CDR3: CASSYYMTGMNTEAFF. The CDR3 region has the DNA TGTGCCAGCAGTTACTACATGACAGGCATGAACACTGAAGCTTTCTTT.

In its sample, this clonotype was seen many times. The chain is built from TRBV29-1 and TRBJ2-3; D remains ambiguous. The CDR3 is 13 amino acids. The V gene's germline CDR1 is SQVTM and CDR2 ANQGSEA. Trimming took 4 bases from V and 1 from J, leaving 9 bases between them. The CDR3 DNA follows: TGCAGCGTTGCCCATTGGGGCACAGATACGCAGTATTTT. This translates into CSVAHWGTDTQYF.

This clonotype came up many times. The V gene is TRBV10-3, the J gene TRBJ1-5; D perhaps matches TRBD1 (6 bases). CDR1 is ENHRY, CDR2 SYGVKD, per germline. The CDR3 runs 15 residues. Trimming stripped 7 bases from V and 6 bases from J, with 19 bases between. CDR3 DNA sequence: TGTGCCATCAAACAGGGAGGGTCTCCGGGTCAGCCCCAGCATTTT. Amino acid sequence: CAIKQGGSPGQPQHF.